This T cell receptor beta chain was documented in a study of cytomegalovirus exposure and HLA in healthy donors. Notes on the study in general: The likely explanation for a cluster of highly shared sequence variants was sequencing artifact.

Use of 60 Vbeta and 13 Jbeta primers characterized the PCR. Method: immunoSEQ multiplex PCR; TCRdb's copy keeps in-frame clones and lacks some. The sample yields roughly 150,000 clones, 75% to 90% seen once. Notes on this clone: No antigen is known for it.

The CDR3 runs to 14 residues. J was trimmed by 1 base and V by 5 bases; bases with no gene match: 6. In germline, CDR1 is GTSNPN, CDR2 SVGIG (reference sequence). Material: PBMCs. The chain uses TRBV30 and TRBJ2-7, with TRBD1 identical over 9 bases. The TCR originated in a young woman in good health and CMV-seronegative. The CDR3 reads CAWDRGTQSYEQYF. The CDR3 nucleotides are TGTGCCTGGGACAGGGGGACCCAATCCTACGAGCAGTACTTC.